What follows are 27 T cell receptor beta chains derived from one specimen sequenced in a study of control samples from healthy donors and cancer patients (dated by TCRdb to 2018 to 2021). The method behind the library was the immunoSEQ multiplex PCR assay. Here the immuneACCESS table is served through TCRdb, limited to in-frame sequences with V and J called. Missing clones are a known gap in these copies; in checked studies unresolved V genes cover under half, and the rest lacks a known reason. Recorded for this sample are approximately 150,000 clones; about 91% of them occurred a single time. Clones ranked in the top ten supply more than 3% of the sample. The sample comprised blood. The receptors here all came from a man younger than 40 in good health.

This clone was picked up one time. This chain uses TRBV3-1 (or the pseudogene TRBV3-2) with TRBJ2-3; TRBD1 or TRBD2 may be the D gene (5 bases each). The CDR3 runs 15 residues. CDR1 is LGHDT and CDR2 is YNNKEL in the germline V gene (reference sequence). V was trimmed by 3 bases and J by 2 bases, leaving 12 bases between them. CDR3 sequence reads: CASSQGDSATDTQYF. DNA for the CDR3: TGTGCCAGCAGCCAGGGAGACAGCGCCACAGATACGCAGTATTTT.

This sequence joins TRBV7-8 and TRBJ1-4; D gene ambiguous. V was pared by 1 base and J by 4 bases, with 1 base between. The CDR3 is made up of 12 amino acids. Germline V gene data show CDR1 as SGHVS and CDR2 as FQNEAQ. CDR3 residues: CASSLDNEKLFF. The CDR3 nucleotides are TGTGCCAGCAGCTTAGATAATGAAAAACTGTTTTTT.

The chain carries TRBV19 and TRBJ1-2; possibly TRBD1 for D (6 bases). The CDR3 contains 14 residues. The V gene's germline CDR1 is LNHDA and CDR2 SQIVND (reference sequence). Trimming took off 3 bases at V and 6 bases at J, with 14 bases between the two ends. DNA of the CDR3: TGTGCCAGTAGTATTTGGTCAGGGGCGAATGGCTACACCTTC. Protein sequence: CASSIWSGANGYTF.

The V call is TRBV7-3, the J call TRBJ2-1, with D possibly being TRBD2 (5 bases). Germline values: CDR1 SGHTA, CDR2 FQGTGA. The CDR3 extends over 15 amino acids. Trimming took 3 bases from V and 3 from J, leaving 12 bases between them. This CDR3 reads CASSLGLAVYNEQFF. The CDR3 bases are TGTGCCAGCAGCTTGGGCCTAGCAGTCTACAATGAGCAGTTCTTC. Full variable domain (outside the CDR3, taken from reference TRBV7-3 and TRBJ2-1): GAGVSQTPSNKVTEKGKYVELRCDPISGHTALYWYRQSLGQGPEFLIYFQGTGAADDSGLPNDRFFAVRPEGSVSTLKIQRTERGDSAVYLCASSLGLAVYNEQFFGPGTRLTVL.

The chain joins TRBV30 to TRBJ1-2, with D hard to call. This CDR3 is built from 13 residues. Trimming shortened V by 0 bases and J by 0 bases, and 5 bases separated the two germline ends. The V gene's germline CDR1 is GTSNPN and CDR2 SVGIG (reference sequence). The CDR3 sequence is CAWSVRANYGYTF. The CDR3 bases are TGTGCCTGGAGTGTTCGAGCTAACTATGGCTACACCTTC.

The chain employs TRBV5-1 and TRBJ2-4, with a tentative D call TRBD1 (6 bases). Trimming took 0 bases from V and 0 from J, leaving 19 bases between them. The germline V gene encodes CDR1 SGHRS and CDR2 YFSETQ. The CDR3 runs to 19 residues. CDR3 coding DNA: TGCGCCAGCAGCTTGGACCAGACAGGTTACGAGATAGCCAAAAACATTCAGTACTTC. Translating it yields CASSLDQTGYEIAKNIQYF.

The table lists this clone with a count of one. The V call is TRBV6-5, the J call TRBJ2-3, with TRBD1 matching over 8 bases. CDR1 and CDR2 from the germline V gene are MNHEY and SVGAGI. The CDR3 is 16 amino acids. With V trimmed by 2 bases and J by 2 bases, 6 bases remained unmatched. The CDR3 sequence is CASSYLGTGNTDTQYF. Written as DNA, the CDR3 is TGTGCCAGCAGTTACCTCGGGACAGGAAACACAGATACGCAGTATTTT.

Only a few counts were recorded for this clone. The rearrangement links TRBV5-3 to TRBJ2-2; 9 nucleotides align to TRBD2. TRBV5-3 is an ORF; its function is uncertain. There are 17 residues in the CDR3. The V segment lost 2 bases and the J segment 7 bases; nucleotides outside the gene matches: 12. The CDR3 reads CARSLKTSGGPGGELFF. In DNA form, the CDR3 reads TGTGCCAGAAGCTTAAAGACCAGCGGGGGGCCGGGCGGGGAGCTGTTTTTT.

The chain employs TRBV2 and TRBJ1-5; possibly TRBD1 for D (5 bases). The germline V gene encodes CDR1 SNHLY and CDR2 FYNNEI. The CDR3 extends over 13 amino acids. Trimming removed 7 bases at V and 3 bases at J, with 10 bases between. The CDR3 DNA is TGTGCCAGCACCATCAGGGTCAATCAGCCCCAGCATTTT. It is translated as CASTIRVNQPQHF.

The J gene is TRBJ1-2, the V gene TRBV20-1, with unresolved D. Germline V CDR1 and CDR2: DFQATT, SNEGSKA (reference sequence). The CDR3 has 12 amino acids. The V end lost 3 bases, the J end lost 4 bases, and 9 bases lay between the germline ends. In DNA, the CDR3 is TGCAGTGCTAGTGAGGGAACCTATGGCTACACCTTC. Its protein product is CSASEGTYGYTF.

CDR3 in amino acids: CAIRGSGTSTDTQYF. Written as DNA, the CDR3 is TGTGCCATCAGGGGCAGCGGGACTAGCACAGATACGCAGTATTTT. J is TRBJ2-3 and V is TRBV10-3; TRBD2 matches at 7 bases. Germline trimming cut 6 bases from V and 0 bases from J; bases unmatched to any gene: 6. CDR3 length equals 15 residues. Looked up from germline, CDR1 is ENHRY and CDR2 is SYGVKD.

The V call is TRBV2, the J call TRBJ2-3; D may be TRBD2 (6 bases). CDR3 size: 15 residues. CDR1 is SNHLY and CDR2 is FYNNEI in the germline V gene. With 3 bases removed from V and 9 bases from J, the gap between germline ends came to 19 bases. The CDR3 loop is CASSEFGGERSTQYF. CDR3 coding DNA: TGTGCCAGCAGTGAGTTCGGCGGGGAAAGGAGCACGCAGTATTTT.

J is TRBJ2-7 and V is TRBV11-2, with D hard to call. The V end lost 6 bases, the J end lost 6 bases, and 15 bases lay between the germline ends. The CDR3 runs to 13 residues. CDR1 is SGHAT and CDR2 is FQNNGV in the germline V gene. CDR3 sequence: CASSPSLGPEQYF. The CDR3 region has the DNA TGTGCCAGCAGTCCCTCTCTAGGACCCGAGCAGTACTTC.

This sequence joins TRBV2 and TRBJ1-1; unclear D gene. The CDR3 length is 10 residues. V was cut by 3 bases and J by 10 bases, with 6 bases left in between. Germline CDR1 reads SNHLY; CDR2 reads FYNNEI. The CDR3 region is CASSDWIAFF. In nucleotides, the CDR3 is TGTGCCAGCAGTGATTGGATAGCTTTCTTT.

J is TRBJ1-1 and V is TRBV5-1; D possibly corresponds to TRBD1 (5 bases). The V end was cut by 4 bases, the J end by 1 base, with 11 bases between. There are 14 residues in the CDR3. CDR1 and CDR2 (germline): SGHRS, YFSETQ. The CDR3 coding sequence is TGCGCCAGCAGCCCCGGGGGAGAGAACACTGAAGCTTTCTTT. Translated: CASSPGGENTEAFF. Drawing the rest from reference TRBV5-1 and TRBJ1-1, the complete variable domain is KAGVTQTPRYLIKTRGQQVTLSCSPISGHRSVSWYQQTPGQGLQFLFEYFSETQRNKGNFPGRFSGRQFSNSRSEMNVSTLELGDSALYLCASSPGGENTEAFFGQGTRLTVV.

The rearrangement joins TRBV16 to TRBJ1-2; D is unclear. The CDR3 contains 17 residues. The germline V gene has CDR1 KGHSY and CDR2 FQNENV. The ends were cut back, 0 bases at V and 6 bases at J, with 20 bases in the middle. The chain's CDR3 is CASSQSVVRRPKNGYTF. In DNA, the CDR3 is TGTGCCAGCAGCCAATCGGTTGTAAGACGGCCGAAAAATGGCTACACCTTC.

The chain joins TRBV21-1 to TRBJ1-5. TRBV21-1 is reported as a pseudogene. The CDR3 spans 14 residues. The CDR3 reads CASSKVGRNQPQHF. CDR3 nucleotide sequence: TGTGCCAGCAGCAAAGTAGGCCGTAATCAGCCCCAGCATTTT.

V and J are TRBV5-6 and TRBJ1-6; 7 bases are a match to TRBD1. Germline V CDR1 and CDR2: SGHDT, YYEEEE. This CDR3 has 18 amino acids. Trimming cost V 1 base and J 3 bases; bases outside gene matches: 10. CDR3 nucleotide sequence: TGTGCCAGCAGCTTGAGGGCAGGGGGGACCCTCTATAATTCACCCCTCCACTTT. It yields the protein CASSLRAGGTLYNSPLHF.

The chain recombines TRBV19 with TRBJ2-3; D is unresolved. The CDR3 length is 11 residues. V lost 5 bases and J 4 bases, leaving 4 bases between the germline ends. Germline assignment: CDR1 LNHDA and CDR2 SQIVND (reference sequence). The CDR3 region has the DNA TGTGCCAGTAGTGACGCAGATACGCAGTATTTT. Amino acid sequence: CASSDADTQYF.

This rearrangement joins TRBV7-9 to TRBJ1-2; TRBD1 is a possible D gene (5 bases). The CDR3 length is 14 residues. Trimming took off 0 bases at V and 8 bases at J, with 13 bases between the two ends. Germline V CDR1 and CDR2: SEHNR, FQNEAQ (reference sequence). The chain's CDR3 is CASSLAWQGDGYTF. DNA of the CDR3: TGTGCCAGCAGCTTAGCCTGGCAGGGAGACGGCTACACCTTC. Full variable domain (missing parts from reference TRBV7-9 and TRBJ1-2): DTGVSQNPRHKITKRGQNVTFRCDPISEHNRLYWYRQTLGQGPEFLTYFQNEAQLEKSRLLSDRFSAERPKGSFSTLEIQRTEQGDSAMYLCASSLAWQGDGYTFGSGTRLTVV.

This rearrangement joins TRBV30 to TRBJ2-3, with 10 positions matching TRBD1. Unmatched junction bases numbered 7, after V lost 2 bases and J lost 5 bases. Germline V gives CDR1 GTSNPN, CDR2 SVGIG (reference sequence). This CDR3 comprises 15 residues. The CDR3 region is CAWSPTGGRGDTQYF. CDR3 DNA: TGTGCCTGGAGTCCGACAGGGGGCCGGGGAGATACGCAGTATTTT.

This sequence joins TRBV4-2 and TRBJ2-6; no clear D gene. CDR1 is LGHNA and CDR2 is YNFKEQ in the germline V gene. The CDR3 loop spans 14 amino acids. V shed 4 bases and J shed 0 bases, with 4 bases lying between them. CDR3 protein: CASSPSSGANVLTF. Written as DNA, the CDR3 is TGTGCCAGCAGCCCGAGCTCTGGGGCCAACGTCCTGACTTTC.

The chain combines TRBV28 with TRBJ1-5, with D hard to call. The germline CDR1 and CDR2 sequences are MDHEN and SYDVKM. Between the trimmed V and J ends, which lost 0 bases and 6 bases, there was a span of 6 bases. The length of the CDR3 is 13 residues. The chain's CDR3 is CASSLWISQPQHF. The CDR3 bases are TGTGCCAGCAGTTTATGGATAAGTCAGCCCCAGCATTTT.

CDR3 amino acids: CASRPLCPLPRRNGGAVDTQYF. The CDR3 nucleotides are TGTGCCAGCAGGCCATTGTGCCCCTTACCTAGACGGAACGGGGGGGCCGTAGATACGCAGTATTTT. The chain uses TRBV27 and TRBJ2-3; TRBD2 aligns across 8 bases. Germline-derived CDR1 and CDR2 are MNHEY and SMNVEV (reference sequence). V shed 6 bases and J 5 bases; nucleotides not matched to a gene: 31. The CDR3 is made up of 22 amino acids.

The chain combines TRBV28 with TRBJ1-4; tentative D call: TRBD1 (5 bases). Germline assignment: CDR1 MDHEN and CDR2 SYDVKM. This CDR3 spans 14 amino acids. Trimming shortened V by 6 bases and J by 6 bases, and 14 bases separated the two germline ends. The chain's CDR3 is CASSPGGSDEKLFF. The CDR3 DNA is TGTGCCAGCAGCCCTGGGGGTTCGGATGAAAAACTGTTTTTT.

The rearrangement uses TRBV27 and TRBJ2-1, with D possibly being TRBD1 (6 bases). The CDR3 contains 16 residues. Germline assignment: CDR1 MNHEY and CDR2 SMNVEV (reference sequence). Trimming left V 4 bases short and J 5 bases short, with 18 bases between. CDR3 loop: CASSSRQVRVHNEQFF. DNA for the CDR3: TGTGCCAGCAGTTCCAGACAGGTTCGGGTACACAATGAGCAGTTCTTC.

J is TRBJ1-5 and V is TRBV27; 7 bases align to TRBD1. Germline CDR1 reads MNHEY; CDR2 reads SMNVEV (reference sequence). V lost 3 bases and J lost 11; bases outside the gene matches: 7. The CDR3 is 13 residues long. The chain's CDR3 is CASSFLQGRSQHF. DNA for the CDR3: TGTGCCAGCAGTTTTCTACAGGGGAGGTCCCAGCATTTT.